A single sample is the source of the 26 T cell receptor beta chains below, sequenced in a study of pediatric ulcerative colitis. Libraries were prepared by immunoSEQ multiplex PCR; TCRdb keeps only in-frame clonotypes and omits some of them. Of about 18,000 clones listed, about 80% were seen once; the top ten hold approximately 8%. The rectum was sampled with one to two pinch biopsies at colonoscopy. What was sequenced was gut tissue. Every receptor here comes from a boy aged 10-17 years who was a control in a study of pediatric ulcerative colitis.

The V gene is TRBV29-1, the J gene TRBJ2-7, with 7 bases matching TRBD1. V was pared by 7 bases and J by 1 base, with 7 bases of the junction left unmatched. The germline CDR1 and CDR2 sequences are SQVTM and ANQGSEA. This CDR3 comprises 13 residues. CDR3 coding DNA: TGCAGCGCCCGGACAGGCGAATCCTACGAGCAGTACTTC. It encodes CSARTGESYEQYF.

This clone was seen once. This sequence joins TRBV11-2 and TRBJ2-7; the D is unclear. With 0 bases removed from V and 2 bases from J, the gap between germline ends came to 14 bases. Per the germline V gene, CDR1 is SGHAT and CDR2 is FQNNGV. The CDR3 runs 16 residues. In nucleotides, the CDR3 is TGTGCCAGCAGCTTAGATCTGGGCAGTGGTACCTACGAGCAGTACTTC. It encodes CASSLDLGSGTYEQYF. The variable domain in full, completed from reference TRBV11-2 and TRBJ2-7, reads EAGVAQSPRYKIIEKRQSVAFWCNPISGHATLYWYQQILGQGPKLLIQFQNNGVVDDSQLPKDRFSAERLKGVDSTLKIQPAKLEDSAVYLCASSLDLGSGTYEQYFGPGTRLTVT.

The chain employs TRBV7-2 and TRBJ1-2; TRBD1 is a possible D gene (5 bases). Trimming pared 4 bases from V and 8 bases from J, leaving 14 bases between. The CDR3 loop spans 13 amino acids. The germline gives CDR1 SGHTA, CDR2 FQGNSA. This CDR3 reads CASSSIREGGYTF. CDR3 DNA: TGTGCCAGCAGCTCCATCAGGGAAGGAGGCTACACCTTC.

J is TRBJ1-2 and V is TRBV30; no clear D gene. Deletions cut 3 bases from V and 5 bases from J, with 13 bases between. Germline V lookup: CDR1 GTSNPN, CDR2 SVGIG (reference sequence). This CDR3 has 13 residues. This chain's CDR3 is CAWSPYKGYGYTF. CDR3 DNA sequence: TGTGCCTGGAGCCCTTATAAGGGATATGGCTACACCTTC.

This clone was detected only a few times. The CDR3 DNA reads as TGTGCTAGTGGTGAGACAGGGAACAATTCACCCCTCCACTTT. Translation: CASGETGNNSPLHF. The genes are TRBV12-5 and TRBJ1-6; 7 nucleotides align to TRBD1. J gave up 7 bases and V 5 bases, and 5 bases lay outside the gene matches. CDR3 length equals 14 residues. Germline assignment: CDR1 LGHNT and CDR2 FRNRAP.

This chain joins TRBV2 and TRBJ2-7; D may be TRBD2 (5 bases). CDR3 length: 12 amino acids. The V gene lost 6 bases and the J gene lost 3 bases, with 9 bases spanning the gap. Germline CDR1 is SNHLY and CDR2 is FYNNEI. As DNA, the CDR3 is TGTGCCAGCAGGGGAGATAGCTACGAGCAGTACTTC. Translated, it gives CASRGDSYEQYF.

The V gene is TRBV28, the J gene TRBJ1-5, with TRBD1 matching over 8 bases. Germline V gene lookup returns CDR1 MDHEN and CDR2 SYDVKM. This CDR3 spans 15 amino acids. V lost 5 bases and J lost 2; bases outside the gene matches: 5. CDR3 amino acids: CASSPGQGGNQPQHF. DNA for the CDR3: TGTGCCAGCAGTCCCGGACAGGGTGGCAATCAGCCCCAGCATTTT.

This clone was counted a few times. The chain couples TRBV7-2 to TRBJ2-3, with a weak D call TRBD2 (6 bases). CDR3 length equals 16 residues. Germline assignment: CDR1 SGHTA and CDR2 FQGNSA. Trimming cost V 4 bases and J 2 bases, with 16 bases left between them. CDR3 nucleotides: TGTGCCAGCAGCTCCCCGCCCGCGGGGACCACAGATACGCAGTATTTT. Residues: CASSSPPAGTTDTQYF.

J is TRBJ1-2 and V is TRBV11-2; 8 bases line up with TRBD1. The CDR3 has 17 amino acids. Germline V gene sequence: CDR1 SGHAT, CDR2 FQNNGV. V trimming: 5 bases; J trimming: 3 bases; junction bases outside the gene matches: 14. The chain's CDR3 is CASSPWGGTGGDYGYTF. The CDR3 nucleotides are TGTGCCAGCAGCCCCTGGGGAGGAACAGGGGGAGACTATGGCTACACCTTC.

The chain couples TRBV18 to TRBJ1-5; D is uncertain. V lost 4 bases and J lost 1, with 20 bases in between. Per germline, CDR1 KGHSH and CDR2 LQKENI. CDR3 length: 18 residues. The CDR3 coding sequence is TGTGCCAGCTCACAGCGGCGGGCCGACCCTGAAAGCAATCAGCCCCAGCATTTT. This translates into CASSQRRADPESNQPQHF.

V is TRBV5-4 and J is TRBJ2-2; no clear D. The CDR3 spans 12 residues. Trimming removed 3 bases at V and 3 bases at J, with 3 bases between. Germline lookup yields CDR1 SGHNT and CDR2 YYREEE (reference sequence). The CDR3 bases are TGTGCCAGCAGCTGGGACACCGGGGAGCTGTTTTTT. This encodes CASSWDTGELFF.

The rearrangement uses TRBV19 and TRBJ1-5; 8 bases align to TRBD1. Germline lookup yields CDR1 LNHDA and CDR2 SQIVND (reference sequence). This CDR3 comprises 14 residues. V shed 3 bases, J shed 6 bases, and the junction held 4 bases outside the gene matches. The CDR3 DNA is TGTGCCAGTAGTATTGACAGGGGAACTCAGCCCCAGCATTTT. Amino acids: CASSIDRGTQPQHF. Full variable domain (remainder filled in from reference TRBV19 and TRBJ1-5): DGGITQSPKYLFRKEGQNVTLSCEQNLNHDAMYWYRQDPGQGLRLIYYSQIVNDFQKGDIAEGYSVSREKKESFPLTVTSAQKNPTAFYLCASSIDRGTQPQHFGDGTRLSIL.

V usage is TRBV5-1 and J usage is TRBJ2-3, with no clear D. Per germline, CDR1 SGHRS and CDR2 YFSETQ. Deletions cut 0 bases from V and 1 base from J, with 9 bases between. The CDR3 is 15 amino acids. CDR3 nucleotides: TGCGCCAGCAGCTTGGAGCCCCAGGGCACAGATACGCAGTATTTT. This translates into CASSLEPQGTDTQYF.

The chain combines TRBV6-1 with TRBJ2-3; no reliable D call. Germline V gives CDR1 MNHNS, CDR2 SASEGT. Trimming pared 4 bases from V and 1 base from J, leaving 15 bases between. The CDR3 contains 16 residues. CDR3 sequence (DNA): TGTGCCAGCAGTGTATCGCAGTTTGTCGGCACAGATACGCAGTATTTT. Protein sequence: CASSVSQFVGTDTQYF.

This clone has just one count. The gene calls are TRBV15 and TRBJ2-3, with unresolved D. The CDR3 runs 13 residues. Germline V CDR1 and CDR2: LNHNV, YYDKDF (reference sequence). Trimming pared 1 base from V and 6 bases from J, leaving 8 bases between. CDR3 DNA sequence: TGTGCCACCAGCAGAGTAAGTTGGGATACGCAGTATTTT. Translating gives CATSRVSWDTQYF.

This sequence joins TRBV10-3 and TRBJ1-2, with D perhaps matching TRBD1 (5 bases). The CDR3 loop spans 15 amino acids. Germline loops: CDR1 ENHRY, CDR2 SYGVKD. Trimming cost V 7 bases and J 4 bases, with 19 bases left between them. The CDR3 protein is CAITSRGSWIYGYTF. The CDR3 nucleotides read TGTGCCATCACCTCCCGGGGCAGCTGGATCTATGGCTACACCTTC.

The CDR3 DNA follows: TGTGCCAGTTCGACTAGCGGGTCTCCAGATACGCAGTATTTT. Amino acids: CASSTSGSPDTQYF. The chain joins TRBV6-1 to TRBJ2-3; the match to TRBD2 covers 10 bases. CDR3 length equals 14 residues. Losses at the gene ends were 9 bases for V and 4 bases for J; bases not matched to a gene: 7. Germline CDR1 is MNHNS and CDR2 is SASEGT.

The chain employs TRBV19 and TRBJ2-6; TRBD2 is a possible D gene (5 bases). CDR3 size: 17 residues. V was shortened by 3 bases and J by 0 bases, with 12 bases between the two germline ends. The germline gives CDR1 LNHDA, CDR2 SQIVND (reference sequence). The CDR3 region is CASSISPEGSGANVLTF. The CDR3 nucleotides read TGTGCCAGTAGTATTAGTCCCGAGGGCTCTGGGGCCAACGTCCTGACTTTC.

This chain uses TRBV6-1 with TRBJ1-2; D gene ambiguous. Germline CDR1 reads MNHNS; CDR2 reads SASEGT. The CDR3 sequence is 14 residues long. Between the trimmed V and J ends, which lost 4 bases and 0 bases, there was a span of 9 bases. As DNA, the CDR3 is TGTGCCAGCAGTGTTACAGCAGCTAACTATGGCTACACCTTC. It specifies CASSVTAANYGYTF.

This clone was counted a single time. J is TRBJ2-3 and V is TRBV7-8; 11 bases line up with TRBD2. The V and J ends lost 3 bases and 4 bases, in that order; junction bases with no gene match: 9. Germline V gene sequence: CDR1 SGHVS, CDR2 FQNEAQ. The CDR3 covers 17 residues. The CDR3 DNA sequence: TGTGCCAGCAGCTTTGGCGCCACTAGCGGGGGCGCAGATACGCAGTATTTT. Its protein product is CASSFGATSGGADTQYF.

The chain carries TRBV9 and TRBJ2-1; 11 nucleotides agree with TRBD2. There are 19 residues in the CDR3. The junction had 15 bases not matched to a gene; V was cut back by 3 bases and J by 4 bases. From germline, CDR1 is SGDLS and CDR2 YYNGEE. Here the CDR3 DNA reads TGTGCCAGCAGCGACCCCGGGACTAGCGGCACATCTTATTACAATGAGCAGTTCTTC. Residues: CASSDPGTSGTSYYNEQFF.

The J gene is TRBJ2-1, the V gene TRBV5-1; D tentatively reads TRBD1 or TRBD2 (5 bases each). In germline, CDR1 is SGHRS, CDR2 YFSETQ. The CDR3 runs to 14 residues. The V and J ends lost 3 bases and 6 bases respectively, with 13 bases between them. CDR3 sequence reads: CASSSGPPTNEQFF. For the CDR3, the DNA is TGCGCCAGCAGCTCGGGACCTCCGACCAATGAGCAGTTCTTC.

The V call is TRBV7-9, the J call TRBJ1-1; the D is unclear. Germline V gene sequence: CDR1 SEHNR, CDR2 FQNEAQ (reference sequence). The CDR3 spans 15 residues. Between the trimmed V and J ends, which lost 2 bases and 4 bases, there was a span of 14 bases. CDR3 amino acids: CASSLILGHPTEAFF. For the CDR3, the DNA is TGTGCCAGCAGCTTAATTCTGGGCCACCCCACTGAAGCTTTCTTT.

The count of this clone is one. This chain links TRBV11-2 with TRBJ2-6; D possibly corresponds to TRBD1 (6 bases). Looked up from germline, CDR1 is SGHAT and CDR2 is FQNNGV. Trimming took 4 bases from V and 1 from J, leaving 17 bases between them. The CDR3 consists of 18 residues. In DNA form, the CDR3 reads TGTGCCAGCAGCTCAAGGACAGCGCCGGCGTCTGGGGCCAACGTCCTGACTTTC. Translated: CASSSRTAPASGANVLTF.

The chain is built from TRBV6-1 and TRBJ2-1, with 7 nucleotides matching TRBD1. Germline-derived CDR1 and CDR2 are MNHNS and SASEGT. This CDR3 has 14 amino acids. Losses at the gene ends were 6 bases for V and 5 bases for J; bases not matched to a gene: 7. This CDR3 reads CASRTTGSNNEQFF. In DNA form, the CDR3 reads TGTGCCAGCAGAACGACAGGGTCCAACAATGAGCAGTTCTTC.

The V and J genes are TRBV6-5 and TRBJ1-1; 7 nucleotides line up with TRBD1. After removal of 6 bases from V and 5 bases from J, the junction contained 6 bases not matched to a gene. Germline V gene lookup returns CDR1 MNHEY and CDR2 SVGAGI. This CDR3 is built from 13 residues. CDR3 nucleotide sequence: TGTGCCAGCAGAGAGCAGGGGGGAACTGAAGCTTTCTTT. Translating gives CASREQGGTEAFF.